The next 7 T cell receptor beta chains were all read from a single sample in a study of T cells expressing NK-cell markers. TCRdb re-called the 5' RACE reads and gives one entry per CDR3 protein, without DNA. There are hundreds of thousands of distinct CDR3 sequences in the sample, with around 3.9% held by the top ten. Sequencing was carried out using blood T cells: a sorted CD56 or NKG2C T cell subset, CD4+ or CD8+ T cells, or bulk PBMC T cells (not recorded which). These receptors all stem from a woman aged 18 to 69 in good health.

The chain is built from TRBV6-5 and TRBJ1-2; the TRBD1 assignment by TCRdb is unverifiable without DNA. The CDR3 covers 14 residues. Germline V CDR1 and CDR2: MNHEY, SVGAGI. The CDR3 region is CASSLGTGLWGYTF.

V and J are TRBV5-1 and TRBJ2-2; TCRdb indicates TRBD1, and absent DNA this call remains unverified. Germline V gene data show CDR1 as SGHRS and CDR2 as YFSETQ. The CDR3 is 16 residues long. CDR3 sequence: CASSARPPDNSGELFF. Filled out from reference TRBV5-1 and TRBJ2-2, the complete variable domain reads KAGVTQTPRYLIKTRGQQVTLSCSPISGHRSVSWYQQTPGQGLQFLFEYFSETQRNKGNFPGRFSGRQFSNSRSEMNVSTLELGDSALYLCASSARPPDNSGELFFGEGSRLTVL.

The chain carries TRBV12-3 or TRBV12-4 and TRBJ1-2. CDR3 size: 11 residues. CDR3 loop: CASSFKYGYTF.

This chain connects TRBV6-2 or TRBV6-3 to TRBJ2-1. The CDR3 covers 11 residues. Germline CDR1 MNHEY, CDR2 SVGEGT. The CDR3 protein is CASTMGGEQFF.

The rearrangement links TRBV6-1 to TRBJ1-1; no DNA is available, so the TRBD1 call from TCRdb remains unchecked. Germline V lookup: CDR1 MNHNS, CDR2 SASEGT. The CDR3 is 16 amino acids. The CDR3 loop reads CASSRPVSGTFTEAFF.

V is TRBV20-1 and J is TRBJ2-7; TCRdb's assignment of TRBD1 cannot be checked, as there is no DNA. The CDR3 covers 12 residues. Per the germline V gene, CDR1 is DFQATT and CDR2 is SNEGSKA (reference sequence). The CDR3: CSGTGATYEQYF.

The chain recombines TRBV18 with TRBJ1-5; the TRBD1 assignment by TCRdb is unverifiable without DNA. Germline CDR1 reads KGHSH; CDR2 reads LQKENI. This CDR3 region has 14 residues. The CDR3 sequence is CASSPGQEDQPQHF.